This TCR beta chain stems from a study of shared clonotypes between healthy human individuals. Study-wide context: Researchers assigned three CD4 naive, three CD4 memory, two CD8 naive and one CD8 memory plate to each donor.

Germline V lookup: CDR1 MDHEN, CDR2 SYDVKM. The ends lost 5 bases at V and 5 bases at J; junction bases unmatched: 8. The CDR3 is made up of 14 amino acids. The donors were all Caucasian adults (living in Nashville, Tennessee). Once extracted for a subset, genomic DNA was divided evenly among several immunoSEQ plates. Only in-frame clones appear in the TCRdb table, and some are missing; sequencing was by immunoSEQ multiplex PCR. The sample has 2 million to 3 million clones, 93% seen once; the top ten hold roughly 0.39%. The V gene is TRBV28, the J gene TRBJ1-1; 7 nucleotides align to TRBD1. The receptor was isolated from a man aged 18 to 30 in good health. Some clones in this sample may be carry-over from other donors' samples. Sequenced sample: naive CD4+ T cells from PBMCs. Sample subset: CD45RA+ positively selected. The DNA of the CDR3 is TGTGCCAGCAGTATCCAGGGGGGGAGGACTGAAGCTTTCTTT. This codes for CASSIQGGRTEAFF.